The clone carrying this T cell receptor beta chain has only one observation. Germline V lookup: CDR1 MNHEY, CDR2 SMNVEV (reference sequence). This CDR3 spans 15 amino acids. V shed 5 bases and J shed 15 bases, with 26 bases lying between them. This specimen belongs to a study of shared T cell receptors in the human thymus. Sequencing used immunoSEQ multiplex PCR; TCRdb keeps in-frame clones, though not all of them. This sample has 500,000 to 750,000 clones, with roughly 90% found just once. The data also belong to a second study, concerning human thymus T cells. That work adds: Donation was from healthy Finnish infants who were having corrective surgery that addressed congenital heart defects. In corrective heart surgery, resections were taken, and these provided the thymus tissue. Highly overlapping thymic repertoires among unrelated individuals were reported in related research.

The sequence came from a boy in the first two years of life with a congenital heart defect. The chain employs TRBV27 and TRBJ2-4, with D possibly TRBD2 on 6 matching bases. The source material was thymocytes. The CDR3 DNA is TGTGCCAGCAGTCCGCCCGGGGCGGGACCAAATTTTAGGTACTTC. It specifies CASSPPGAGPNFRYF.